Listed below are T cell receptor beta chains from one sample, sequenced in a study of cytotoxic CD8 clonotypes in ibrutinib-treated CLL. Sequencing was performed with immunoSEQ multiplex PCR; in TCRdb, only in-frame clones are kept and a portion is missing. Of over 100,000 clones in the sample, 80% to 90% are singletons; the top ten hold about 2.1%. Sequenced material: PBMCs, taken after 24 months of ibrutinib treatment. Receptors were obtained from a human donor with chronic lymphocytic leukemia. The CDR3 runs from the conserved cysteine through the conserved F or W. A D gene is named only where the DNA matches it firmly. Some rows have no size entry. The others give once, few or many, or a class for an expanded clone.

size: once
J: TRBJ1-4
V: TRBV2
D: NA
DNA: TGTGCCAGCAGGCAGACAGCAAATAATGAAAAACTGTTTTTT
CDR3: CASRQTANNEKLFF

size: NA
J: TRBJ2-5
V: TRBV10-3
D: NA
DNA: TGTGCCATCAGTGATCGGCAGCAAGAGACCCAGTACTTC
CDR3: CAISDRQQETQYF

size: NA
J: TRBJ1-1
V: TRBV15
D: NA
DNA: TGTGCCACCAGCAGAGATGTGGGGTATGAAGCTTTCTTT
CDR3: CATSRDVGYEAFF

size: NA
J: TRBJ1-3
V: TRBV4-1
D: NA
DNA: TGCGCCAGCAGCCAAGAACGAGGGGTTGGAAACACCATATATTTT
CDR3: CASSQERGVGNTIYF

size: NA
J: TRBJ1-6
V: TRBV11-2
D: TRBD1
DNA: TGTGCCAGCAGCCCCGGACAGGCCTATAATTCACCCCTCCACTTT
CDR3: CASSPGQAYNSPLHF

size: NA
J: TRBJ2-5
V: TRBV5-1
D: NA
DNA: TGCGCCAGCAGCACTTCACAAGAGACCCAGTACTTC
CDR3: CASSTSQETQYF

size: few
J: TRBJ2-2
V: TRBV2
D: TRBD2
DNA: TGTGCCAGCAGCCAACTAGCGGGAGTGGACACCGGGGAGCTGTTTTTT
CDR3: CASSQLAGVDTGELFF

size: NA
J: TRBJ1-2
V: TRBV19
D: NA
DNA: TGTGCCGCGGAGACCACAGGGCTAAACTATGGCTACACCTTC
CDR3: CAAETTGLNYGYTF

size: few
J: TRBJ1-6
V: TRBV19
D: NA
DNA: TGTGCCAGTAGTATCGTTGAGTGGGATTCACCCCTCCACTTT
CDR3: CASSIVEWDSPLHF

size: NA
J: TRBJ2-3
V: TRBV11-1
D: NA
DNA: TGTGCCAGCAGCGAACGGACGGAGGCAGATACGCAGTATTTT
CDR3: CASSERTEADTQYF

size: NA
J: TRBJ2-1
V: TRBV21-1
D: NA
DNA: TGTGCCAGCAGCAAGTGTGGCCCTAGCGGGAGTATGTACAATGAGCAGTTCTTC
CDR3: CASSKCGPSGSMYNEQFF

size: NA
J: TRBJ2-4
V: TRBV6-5
D: TRBD1
DNA: TGTGCCAGCAGGCTCGGGACAGTAAACATTCAGTACTTC
CDR3: CASRLGTVNIQYF

size: NA
J: TRBJ2-2
V: TRBV10-1
D: NA
DNA: TGCGCCAGCAGTAGGGGGACACCACCCAACACCGGGGAGCTGTTTTTT
CDR3: CASSRGTPPNTGELFF

size: NA
J: TRBJ2-3
V: TRBV19
D: NA
DNA: TGTGCCAGTAGTAGAGGCGCGGGGAGTTCTCGTCAATATACGCAGTATTTT
CDR3: CASSRGAGSSRQYTQYF

size: NA
J: TRBJ1-1
V: TRBV25-1
D: NA
DNA: TGTGCCAGCAGTGCCCGGGGTACTGAAGCTTTCTTT
CDR3: CASSARGTEAFF

size: NA
J: TRBJ2-6
V: TRBV19
D: NA
DNA: TGTGCCAGTAGTCTTGGAGTCCTTAGCTCTGGGGCCAACGTCCTGACTTTC
CDR3: CASSLGVLSSGANVLTF

size: NA
J: TRBJ2-1
V: TRBV6-6
D: TRBD1
DNA: TGTGCCAGCAGTGACACCGGGACAGGGGGCAATGAGCAGTTCTTC
CDR3: CASSDTGTGGNEQFF

size: NA
J: TRBJ1-6
V: TRBV11-1
D: TRBD1
DNA: TGTGCCAGCAGCCGCGGACAGGCTAATTCACCCCTCCACTTT
CDR3: CASSRGQANSPLHF

size: NA
J: TRBJ2-1
V: TRBV30
D: NA
DNA: TGTGCCTGGATCCGTGTCAATGAGCAGTTCTTC
CDR3: CAWIRVNEQFF

size: NA
J: TRBJ2-1
V: TRBV11-3
D: NA
DNA: TGTGCCAGTAAATTACAGGGAAGCTCCTACAATGAGCAGTTCTTC
CDR3: CASKLQGSSYNEQFF

size: NA
J: TRBJ2-7
V: TRBV5-8
D: NA
DNA: TGTGCCAGCAGCTTTCCCGGGACGCTCTACGAGCAGTACTTC
CDR3: CASSFPGTLYEQYF

size: NA
J: TRBJ2-1
V: TRBV19
D: TRBD2
DNA: TGTGCCAGTACCACGGGGGGACGGAACAATGAGCAGTTCTTC
CDR3: CASTTGGRNNEQFF

size: NA
J: TRBJ1-1
V: TRBV9
D: NA
DNA: TGTGCCAGCTCGAGCGGCTCACAGTTGAACACTGAAGCTTTCTTT
CDR3: CASSSGSQLNTEAFF

size: NA
J: TRBJ2-7
V: TRBV25-1
D: NA
DNA: TGTGCCAGCTTAGGGAGCTCCTACGAGCAGTACTTC
CDR3: CASLGSSYEQYF

size: NA
J: TRBJ1-1
V: TRBV6-1
D: TRBD1
DNA: TGTGCCAGCAGCCGGGACAGGGGTGAAGCTTTCTTT
CDR3: CASSRDRGEAFF

size: NA
J: TRBJ2-2
V: TRBV19
D: NA
DNA: TGTGCCAGTAGTAGCCCACAGGGGGGGAGCACCGGGGAGCTGTTTTTT
CDR3: CASSSPQGGSTGELFF

size: NA
J: TRBJ1-4
V: TRBV7-2
D: NA
DNA: TGTGCCAGCAGCAGACATAATGAAAAACTGTTTTTT
CDR3: CASSRHNEKLFF

size: NA
J: TRBJ1-2
V: TRBV5-1
D: TRBD1
DNA: TGCGCCAGCAGCCGCGAAGGACAGGGGGCCGCCTATGGCTACACCTTC
CDR3: CASSREGQGAAYGYTF

size: NA
J: TRBJ2-2
V: TRBV7-2
D: TRBD1
DNA: TGTGCCAGCAGCTGGGGGAGAGGGGGCGGTCCCTCCGGGGAGCTGTTTTTT
CDR3: CASSWGRGGGPSGELFF

size: NA
J: TRBJ1-5
V: TRBV29-1
D: NA
DNA: TGCAGCGTTTTCTCAGGGGATGGCAATCAGCCCCAGCATTTT
CDR3: CSVFSGDGNQPQHF

size: NA
J: TRBJ2-1
V: TRBV5-4
D: TRBD1
DNA: TGTGCCAGCAGGGGCCCGACAGGGGTTTACAATGAGCAGTTCTTC
CDR3: CASRGPTGVYNEQFF

size: NA
J: TRBJ1-1
V: TRBV5-1
D: NA
DNA: TGCGCCAGCAGTAGGGTTGTGAAGGACACTGAAGCTTTCTTT
CDR3: CASSRVVKDTEAFF

size: NA
J: TRBJ2-1
V: TRBV2
D: NA
DNA: TGTGCCAGCAGGGACCCCATAGCTCTGGCGGACAATGAGCAGTTCTTC
CDR3: CASRDPIALADNEQFF

size: NA
J: TRBJ2-3
V: TRBV28
D: NA
DNA: TGTGCCAGCAGGGACATTGCAGATACGCAGTATTTT
CDR3: CASRDIADTQYF

size: NA
J: TRBJ1-2
V: TRBV15
D: NA
DNA: TGTGCCACCAGCAGAGATCGGTCAGCCTCCGGCTATGGCTACACCTTC
CDR3: CATSRDRSASGYGYTF

size: NA
J: TRBJ2-7
V: TRBV7-2
D: NA
DNA: TGTGCCAGCAGCTTAGTTTCAGGGGGGATCTCCTACGAGCAGTACTTC
CDR3: CASSLVSGGISYEQYF

size: NA
J: TRBJ1-4
V: TRBV4-2
D: TRBD1
DNA: TGTGCCAGCAGGCAGGGGGTGACCGAAAAACTGTTTTTT
CDR3: CASRQGVTEKLFF

size: NA
J: TRBJ2-7
V: TRBV28
D: NA
DNA: TGTGCCAGCAGTTCCACCGGAGGGGGTAGGAACGAGCAGTACTTC
CDR3: CASSSTGGGRNEQYF

size: NA
J: TRBJ2-7
V: TRBV27
D: NA
DNA: TGTGCCAGCAGTTTTACAGGCCCAGAGGGCGAGAACTACGAGCAGTACTTC
CDR3: CASSFTGPEGENYEQYF